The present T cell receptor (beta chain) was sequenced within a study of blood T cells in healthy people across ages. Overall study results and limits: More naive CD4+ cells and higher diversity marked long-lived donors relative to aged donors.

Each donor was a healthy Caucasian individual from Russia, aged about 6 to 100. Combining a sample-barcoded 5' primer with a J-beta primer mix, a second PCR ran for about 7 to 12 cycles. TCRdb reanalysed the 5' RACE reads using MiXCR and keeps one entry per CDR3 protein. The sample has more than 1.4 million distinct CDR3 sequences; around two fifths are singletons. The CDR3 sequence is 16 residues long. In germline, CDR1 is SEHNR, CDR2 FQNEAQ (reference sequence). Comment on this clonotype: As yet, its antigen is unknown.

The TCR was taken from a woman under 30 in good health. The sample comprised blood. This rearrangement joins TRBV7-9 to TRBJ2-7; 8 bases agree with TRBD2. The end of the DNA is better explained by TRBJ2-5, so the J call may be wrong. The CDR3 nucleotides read TGTGCCAGCAGCTTTTTACCAGCGGGGGCCATGGGGACCCAGTACTTC. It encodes CASSFLPAGAMGTQYF.